The present T cell receptor beta chain was sequenced within a study of cytomegalovirus exposure and HLA in healthy donors. Findings and caveats of the study: According to an earlier analysis, most TCR beta V segments yielded productive rearrangements about 87% or about 30% of the time. Some V segments could not be told apart, so they were left out, TRBV6-2 and TRBV6-3 among them.

This CDR3 is built from 16 residues. Germline values: CDR1 SGHTA, CDR2 FQGTGA. V trimming: 6 bases; J trimming: 5 bases; junction bases outside the gene matches: 15. Turning to this clone: What it binds is not known.

PCR employed 60 Vbeta and 13 Jbeta primers. Sequenced by immunoSEQ multiplex PCR; TCRdb stores in-frame clones only, minus some. The repertoire consists of approximately 190,000 clones, with 81% occurring once and the leading ten covering around 3.5%. The chain is built from TRBV7-3 and TRBJ2-7; 8 bases line up with TRBD2. This clonotype was sampled from a man aged 35-49 years in good health and CMV-seropositive. What was sequenced was PBMCs. CDR3 protein: CASSPGLLAAYDEQYF. The CDR3 DNA reads TGTGCCAGCAGTCCCGGTCTACTAGCGGCATACGACGAGCAGTACTTC.